This TCR beta chain was obtained from a study of blood T cell repertoires in COVID-19. Background on the study: From the United States, Italy and Spain came samples of acute and convalescent COVID-19. PBMCs, B-cell-depleted T cells, or T cells provided the cDNA or gDNA that made up the material.

The ends were cut back, 6 bases at V and 2 bases at J, with 13 bases in the middle. The CDR3 runs to 14 residues. CDR1 and CDR2 (germline): MNHEY, SVGEGT. In the original analysis: From reference gene primer amplification, estimates of nucleated cell counts were derived. Data came from immunoSEQ multiplex PCR; TCRdb stores just in-frame clones and leaves some out. The V and J calls and clone size are taken from that table; D and trimming were inferred from the DNA. The sample consists of 70,000 or so clones, 79% of them appearing once. This receptor was taken from a man aged 55 to 70 with acute or convalescent COVID-19. The chain combines TRBV6-2 or TRBV6-3 with TRBJ2-5; no clear D. Sequenced: peripheral blood. The DNA for the CDR3 is TGTGCCAGCAGCGACGACATGTTACAAGAGACCCAGTACTTC. Translated, it gives CASSDDMLQETQYF.